Below are 15 T cell receptor beta chains sequenced from a single sample in a study of blood T cell repertoires in COVID-19. Some clones are missing from TCRdb's copy, which holds only in-frame ones; the method was immunoSEQ multiplex PCR. This sample has 150,000 to 200,000 clones; over 75% occur once, and the top ten carry 9.5% to 12%. Sequenced material: peripheral blood. Source of these receptors: a human donor with active or convalescent COVID-19. The donor label of this sample is uncertain.

This chain uses TRBV6-7 with TRBJ2-4, with TRBD2 identical over 7 bases. TRBV6-7 counts as an open reading frame of uncertain function. With V trimmed by 0 bases and J by 1 base, 15 bases remained unmatched. The CDR3 consists of 20 residues. The CDR3 spells CASSYSTREVEEAAKNIQYF. CDR3 nucleotide sequence: TGTGCCAGCAGTTACTCTACCCGGGAGGTGGAGGAGGCGGCCAAAAACATTCAGTACTTC.

The CDR3, as DNA: TGTGCCAGCAGTTACGTCCTAGCGGGGGTCGGAGAGCAGTACTTC. As protein: CASSYVLAGVGEQYF. The V gene is TRBV6-5, the J gene TRBJ2-7, with 10 bases matching TRBD2. The germline gives CDR1 MNHEY, CDR2 SVGAGI. V was pared by 2 bases and J by 7 bases, with 8 bases of the junction left unmatched. CDR3 length: 15 amino acids.

This clone was counted at least ten times. The V call is TRBV30, the J call TRBJ1-4; TRBD1 aligns across 7 bases. This CDR3 spans 15 amino acids. After removal of 1 base from V and 7 bases from J, the junction contained 9 bases not matched to a gene. The germline V gene has CDR1 GTSNPN and CDR2 SVGIG (reference sequence). In nucleotides, the CDR3 is TGTGCCTGGAGTGCTAAAGGGGGCGCGGTTGAAAAACTGTTTTTT. This translates into CAWSAKGGAVEKLFF.

This chain joins TRBV5-4 and TRBJ1-1; the D gene is possibly TRBD1 (6 bases). CDR3 length equals 13 residues. Germline V lookup: CDR1 SGHNT, CDR2 YYREEE (reference sequence). The ends were cut back, 7 bases at V and 0 bases at J, with 10 bases in the middle. Written as DNA, the CDR3 is TGTGCCAGCGGCGGACAGCTGAACACTGAAGCTTTCTTT. Translated: CASGGQLNTEAFF.

V gene TRBV30 combines with J gene TRBJ1-4; a possible D gene is TRBD1 (6 bases). The CDR3 spans 12 residues. The germline V gene has CDR1 GTSNPN and CDR2 SVGIG (reference sequence). The V gene lost 7 bases and the J gene lost 3 bases, with 9 bases spanning the gap. CDR3 sequence (DNA): TGTGCCTCGACAGGAGCTAATGAAAAACTGTTTTTT. Protein product: CASTGANEKLFF.

A single count supports this clone. This chain connects TRBV20-1 to TRBJ2-7; no definite D call. The CDR3 runs 11 residues. Trimming stripped 3 bases from V and 3 bases from J, with 6 bases between. CDR1 DFQATT and CDR2 SNEGSKA come from the germline V gene (reference sequence). The CDR3 loop is CSARELYEQYF. In nucleotides, the CDR3 is TGCAGTGCTAGGGAGCTCTACGAGCAGTACTTC.

The V call is TRBV2, the J call TRBJ2-1; 8 bases are a match to TRBD2. In germline, CDR1 is SNHLY, CDR2 FYNNEI. This CDR3 region has 17 residues. The ends lost 2 bases at V and 10 bases at J; junction bases unmatched: 16. The CDR3 reads CASSEFSGRVLGHEQFF. The CDR3 DNA follows: TGTGCCAGCAGTGAATTTTCCGGGAGGGTTTTAGGGCACGAGCAGTTCTTC.

This chain joins TRBV21-1 and TRBJ1-4; the DNA was not compared with TRBD1, the D call given in the table. TRBV21-1 corresponds to a pseudogene. The CDR3 length is 18 residues. The CDR3 protein is CASSKFGWTGEVYEKLFF. CDR3 nucleotide sequence: TGTGCCAGCAGCAAATTCGGCTGGACAGGCGAGGTGTACGAAAAACTGTTTTTT.

This CDR3 reads CASLGTAPDYGYTF. DNA for the CDR3: TGTGCCAGCCTCGGGACAGCTCCCGACTATGGCTACACCTTC. The chain employs TRBV19 and TRBJ1-2; 7 bases agree with TRBD1. Germline V lookup: CDR1 LNHDA, CDR2 SQIVND (reference sequence). J gave up 3 bases and V 9 bases, and 10 bases lay outside the gene matches. The CDR3 runs to 14 residues.

V is TRBV2 and J is TRBJ2-3; D ambiguous. This CDR3 contains 12 residues. The ends were cut back, 5 bases at V and 6 bases at J, with 9 bases in the middle. Germline V gene data show CDR1 as SNHLY and CDR2 as FYNNEI. The CDR3: CASSISADTQYF. CDR3 sequence (DNA): TGTGCCAGCAGTATCTCAGCGGATACGCAGTATTTT.

V usage is TRBV7-9 and J usage is TRBJ1-3; 8 nucleotides match TRBD1. The CDR3 runs to 15 residues. Unmatched junction bases numbered 7, after V lost 4 bases and J lost 5 bases. Germline assignment: CDR1 SEHNR and CDR2 FQNEAQ (reference sequence). The CDR3 protein is CASSSPDRVRNTIYF. The DNA of the CDR3 is TGTGCCAGCAGCTCCCCGGACAGGGTCCGAAACACCATATATTTT.

The V call is TRBV10-3, the J call TRBJ2-5; 10 positions match TRBD2. CDR3 length: 14 amino acids. The V segment lost 10 bases and the J segment 5 bases; nucleotides outside the gene matches: 10. Germline V gene data show CDR1 as ENHRY and CDR2 as SYGVKD. DNA for the CDR3: TGTGCCACCAAACAGCGGGGGGGCGAGGAGACCCAGTACTTC. Translation gives CATKQRGGEETQYF.

The chain carries TRBV28 and TRBJ1-1; TRBD1 is a possible D gene (6 bases). V was cut by 4 bases and J by 1 base, with 13 bases left in between. From germline, CDR1 is MDHEN and CDR2 SYDVKM. The CDR3 consists of 15 residues. CDR3 DNA sequence: TGTGCCAGCAGTTCAAAGGGGGGGGAGAACACTGAAGCTTTCTTT. As protein: CASSSKGGENTEAFF.

This rearrangement joins TRBV19 to TRBJ2-3; D remains ambiguous. V was pared by 3 bases and J by 0 bases, with 10 bases between. CDR3 length: 15 residues. The V gene's germline CDR1 is LNHDA and CDR2 SQIVND (reference sequence). The CDR3 is CASSIRTASTDTQYF. CDR3 bases: TGTGCCAGTAGTATCCGAACAGCTAGCACAGATACGCAGTATTTT.

The rearrangement links TRBV3-1 (or the pseudogene TRBV3-2) to TRBJ1-1; TRBD1 agrees at 10 bases. The germline V gene has CDR1 LGHDT and CDR2 YNNKEL (reference sequence). V lost 4 bases, J lost 6 bases, and 11 bases stayed unmatched. The CDR3 spans 16 residues. Here the CDR3 reads CASSPRDRGLLAEAFF. CDR3 bases: TGTGCCAGCAGCCCTCGGGACAGGGGATTATTGGCTGAAGCTTTCTTT.